Each of the 20 T cell receptor beta chains below was sequenced from the same sample in a study of shared clonotypes between healthy human individuals. The protocol was immunoSEQ multiplex PCR, while the TCRdb copy is restricted to in-frame clones and leaves out a portion. The sample has over 800,000 clones, 80% to 95% seen once. CD8 cells classed as naive were CD45RO-negative and positively selected for CCR7, excluding terminally differentiated effector memory CD45RA+ cells. The sequenced sample was naive CD8+ T cells sorted from blood. The receptors shown here come from a man aged 25-45 years in good health.

The chain uses TRBV30 and TRBJ1-2; perhaps TRBD1 as D (5 bases). Germline lookup yields CDR1 GTSNPN and CDR2 SVGIG (reference sequence). V lost 8 bases and J 1 base, leaving 14 bases between the germline ends. The CDR3 has 13 residues. CDR3 nucleotides: TGTGCCGGGGAGACAGTGCATAACTATGGCTACACCTTC. Protein product: CAGETVHNYGYTF.

This clone has a handful of counts. This sequence joins TRBV29-1 and TRBJ1-1; tentatively, D is TRBD1 (5 bases). In germline, CDR1 is SQVTM, CDR2 ANQGSEA. The CDR3 has 14 residues. Between the trimmed V and J ends, which lost 3 bases and 0 bases, there was a span of 11 bases. The CDR3 nucleotides are TGCAGCGTTGACGTGCAGGGCTTGAACACTGAAGCTTTCTTT. It specifies CSVDVQGLNTEAFF.

The chain has TRBV7-9 and TRBJ2-2; 11 nucleotides match TRBD1. CDR3 length equals 18 residues. Germline CDR1 and CDR2: SEHNR and FQNEAQ (reference sequence). Trimming removed 5 bases from V and 1 base from J; junction bases left unmatched: 9. In DNA, the CDR3 is TGTGCCAGCAGCCCTTCGGGGGACAGGGGGAGGAACACCGGGGAGCTGTTTTTT. Translation gives CASSPSGDRGRNTGELFF.

This clone appeared a single time. The chain combines TRBV7-9 with TRBJ1-2; TRBD1 might be the D (6 bases). Germline V CDR1 and CDR2: SEHNR, FQNEAQ (reference sequence). CDR3 length: 14 residues. The V gene lost 10 bases and the J gene lost 4 bases, with 19 bases spanning the gap. CDR3 coding DNA: TGTGCCAACTCACCCCAGGGGCCCCCCTATGGCTACACCTTC. Amino acids: CANSPQGPPYGYTF.

The chain employs TRBV6-6 and TRBJ1-1; no clear D. Germline CDR1 MNHNY, CDR2 SVGAGI (reference sequence). The CDR3 consists of 15 residues. V dropped 2 bases and J dropped 0 bases, with 10 bases sitting between them. The CDR3 DNA reads TGTGCCAGCAGTTACGACACCGGGATGAACACTGAAGCTTTCTTT. Amino acid sequence: CASSYDTGMNTEAFF.

This sequence joins TRBV27 and TRBJ1-2, with a weak D call TRBD1 (6 bases). The CDR3 loop spans 13 amino acids. The V gene lost 2 bases and the J gene lost 7 bases, with 11 bases spanning the gap. The germline CDR1 and CDR2 sequences are MNHEY and SMNVEV (reference sequence). Written as DNA, the CDR3 is TGTGCCAGCAGTTTAGGTACAGGGCGTGGCTACACCTTC. Its protein is CASSLGTGRGYTF.

J is TRBJ1-1 and V is TRBV2; 7 nucleotides match TRBD1. CDR3 length: 15 amino acids. After removal of 7 bases from V and 0 bases from J, the junction contained 8 bases not matched to a gene. CDR1 SNHLY and CDR2 FYNNEI come from the germline V gene. CDR3 residues: CASTPPTGLNTEAFF. The CDR3 nucleotides read TGTGCCAGCACCCCCCCGACAGGGCTGAACACTGAAGCTTTCTTT.

The CDR3 is CATSREAGVGTGELFF. CDR3 in DNA: TGTGCCACCAGCAGAGAAGCGGGAGTTGGTACCGGGGAGCTGTTTTTT. J is TRBJ2-2 and V is TRBV15; TRBD2 matches at 8 bases. The germline gives CDR1 LNHNV, CDR2 YYDKDF (reference sequence). The CDR3 runs to 16 residues. The V gene end was trimmed by 0 bases and the J gene end by 5 bases; junction bases not matched to a gene: 5.

V and J are TRBV29-1 and TRBJ2-1; TRBD2 matches 12 bases. CDR1 is SQVTM, CDR2 ANQGSEA, per germline. With 8 bases clipped from V and 1 base from J, the junction kept 6 bases outside the gene matches. This CDR3 contains 15 residues. The CDR3 loop reads CSIYLAGGSYNEQFF. The DNA for the CDR3 is TGCAGCATATATCTAGCGGGAGGGTCCTACAATGAGCAGTTCTTC.

The V and J genes are TRBV6-1 and TRBJ2-1, with D perhaps TRBD1 (5 bases). CDR1 is MNHNS, CDR2 SASEGT, per germline. Trimming took 3 bases from V and 4 from J, leaving 13 bases between them. CDR3 length: 15 residues. CDR3 sequence (DNA): TGTGCCAGCAGTGATTACAGATCAGGGTACAATGAGCAGTTCTTC. The encoded protein is CASSDYRSGYNEQFF.

The V gene is TRBV27, the J gene TRBJ2-1; D unresolved. There are 11 residues in the CDR3. The V and J ends lost 7 bases and 5 bases respectively, with 6 bases between them. In germline, CDR1 is MNHEY, CDR2 SMNVEV (reference sequence). The CDR3 loop reads CASNKNNEQFF. The CDR3 bases are TGTGCCAGCAACAAGAACAATGAGCAGTTCTTC.

The sample holds a few counts of this clone. This chain uses TRBV19 with TRBJ2-2; D not certain. V dropped 8 bases and J dropped 1 base, with 8 bases sitting between them. Germline V lookup: CDR1 LNHDA, CDR2 SQIVND (reference sequence). The CDR3 totals 13 residues. CDR3 in amino acids: CASGRWNTGELFF. DNA for the CDR3: TGTGCCAGTGGTCGGTGGAACACCGGGGAGCTGTTTTTT.

This clone was picked up one time. The chain links TRBV27 to TRBJ1-5; the D is unclear. The CDR3 extends over 13 amino acids. Germline loops: CDR1 MNHEY, CDR2 SMNVEV (reference sequence). V was cut by 5 bases and J by 2 bases, with 7 bases left in between. CDR3 in DNA: TGTGCCAGCAGTCGGGAGGGCAATCAGCCCCAGCATTTT. As protein: CASSREGNQPQHF.

The chain links TRBV28 to TRBJ2-7; D possibly corresponds to TRBD2 (6 bases). The CDR3 length is 18 residues. The V end lost 6 bases, the J end lost 0 bases, and 24 bases lay between the germline ends. Germline lookup yields CDR1 MDHEN and CDR2 SYDVKM. The CDR3: CASRADGVQGGFSYEQYF. The CDR3 coding sequence is TGTGCCAGCAGGGCCGACGGCGTCCAGGGAGGATTCTCCTACGAGCAGTACTTC.

The CDR3, as DNA: TGTGCCACCAGCAGGCCGGGACAGGGGTTCCACGAGCAGTACTTC. This codes for CATSRPGQGFHEQYF. The chain couples TRBV15 to TRBJ2-7; TRBD1 matches 10 bases. The junction had 7 bases not matched to a gene; V was cut back by 3 bases and J by 5 bases. CDR1 LNHNV and CDR2 YYDKDF come from the germline V gene (reference sequence). This CDR3 is 15 amino acids long. The full variable domain, rest sourced from reference TRBV15 and TRBJ2-7, is DAMVIQNPRYQVTQFGKPVTLSCSQTLNHNVMYWYQQKSSQAPKLLFHYYDKDFNNEADTPDNFQSRRPNTSFCFLDIRSPGLGDTAMYLCATSRPGQGFHEQYFGPGTRLTVT.

This clone was counted only a few times. This rearrangement joins TRBV27 to TRBJ1-1; possibly TRBD1 for D (5 bases). Germline V gene data show CDR1 as MNHEY and CDR2 as SMNVEV (reference sequence). The V end was cut by 3 bases, the J end by 1 base, with 6 bases between. The CDR3 totals 13 residues. The CDR3 is CASSFGQNTEAFF. CDR3 coding DNA: TGTGCCAGCAGTTTCGGACAGAACACTGAAGCTTTCTTT.

A single count supports this clone. The chain carries TRBV15 and TRBJ2-5, with D perhaps matching TRBD1 (6 bases). The length of the CDR3 is 15 residues. Germline V CDR1 and CDR2: LNHNV, YYDKDF (reference sequence). Trimming took off 3 bases at V and 1 base at J, with 12 bases between the two ends. The CDR3 sequence is CATSRGAVGQETQYF. Written as DNA, the CDR3 is TGTGCCACCAGCAGGGGGGCGGTTGGCCAAGAGACCCAGTACTTC.

V is TRBV28 and J is TRBJ2-1; D is tentatively TRBD1 or TRBD2 (6 bases each). The germline V gene has CDR1 MDHEN and CDR2 SYDVKM. Trimming pared 6 bases from V and 12 bases from J, leaving 21 bases between. The length of the CDR3 is 14 residues. The CDR3: CASSRIPGAQGQFF. CDR3 coding DNA: TGTGCCAGCAGCCGAATCCCGGGGGCCCAGGGGCAGTTCTTC. Full variable domain (remainder filled in from reference TRBV28 and TRBJ2-1): DVKVTQSSRYLVKRTGEKVFLECVQDMDHENMFWYRQDPGLGLRLIYFSYDVKMKEKGDIPEGYSVSREKKERFSLILESASTNQTSMYLCASSRIPGAQGQFFGPGTRLTVL.

CDR3 in amino acids: CARSWRRLLAGETPTGELFF. In DNA form, the CDR3 reads TGTGCCAGAAGCTGGAGGCGACTATTAGCGGGAGAAACCCCTACCGGGGAGCTGTTTTTT. This chain uses TRBV7-5 with TRBJ2-2; TRBD2, the table's D call, lacks a check against the DNA. TRBV7-5 has pseudogene status. CDR3 length: 20 amino acids.

The V and J genes are TRBV18 and TRBJ2-3, with 12 bases aligning to TRBD2. CDR1 and CDR2 (germline): KGHSH, LQKENI. The length of the CDR3 is 15 residues. The V gene end was trimmed by 3 bases and the J gene end by 3 bases; junction bases not matched to a gene: 1. The CDR3 nucleotides read TGTGCCAGCTCACCTGGACTAGCGGGAACAGATACGCAGTATTTT. Amino acid sequence: CASSPGLAGTDTQYF.